This TCR beta chain stems from a study of T-cell memory formation after mild COVID-19. The germline V and J ends were trimmed by 6 bases and 4 bases, with 12 bases remaining between them. The CDR3 totals 13 residues. In germline, CDR1 is MNHEY, CDR2 SVGAGI. Overall study results and limits: The authors left the SARS-CoV-2 specificity of second-wave clones peaking on day 37 unconfirmed. CD4+ contracting clones were found mainly in CM and EM, and CD8+ ones in EMRA.

Concerning this clonotype itself: Antigen: not known.

TCRdb recomputed calls from the 5' RACE reads with MiXCR, one row per CDR3 protein. Of tens of thousands of distinct CDR3 sequences listed, 12% are singletons. The TCR comes from a man between 18 and 29 years old who had mild COVID-19 (a few samples of this study predate the infection). Cell type and time point are not known. The J gene is TRBJ1-1, the V gene TRBV6-5; D is unresolved. Sequenced input: PBMCs or a T cell subset sorted from them (not recorded which). This CDR3 reads CASRPTRRTEAFF. In DNA, the CDR3 is TGTGCCAGCAGACCCACCCGGCGCACTGAAGCTTTCTTT.